The T cell receptor beta chain described here comes from a study of siplizumab effects on memory and regulatory T cells. This table comes from immunoSEQ multiplex PCR, and its TCRdb copy is limited to in-frame clones, with some not included. The repertoire consists of about 14,000 clones, with 49% occurring once and the leading ten covering approximately 8.5%. A word on this clone: Its antigen is as yet unknown.

The authors cocultured the mixed lymphocyte reaction cells at 37 degrees C for about six days. Looked up from germline, CDR1 is ENHRY and CDR2 is SYGVKD. The CDR3 length is 16 residues. Trimming took off 6 bases at V and 5 bases at J, with 22 bases between the two ends. The source of this sequence is a human donor in good health; the cells came from an allogeneic mixed lymphocyte reaction. The gene calls are TRBV10-3 and TRBJ1-1; tentative D call: TRBD1 (6 bases). Material for sequencing was CFSE-low (dividing) CD4+ T cells sorted from an allogeneic mixed lymphocyte reaction. CDR3 in amino acids: CAISPRGATLGTEAFF. The CDR3 coding sequence is TGTGCCATCAGCCCTCGGGGGGCGACTTTGGGTACTGAAGCTTTCTTT.